The entry below describes one T cell receptor beta chain. The sample originates from a study of blood T cell repertoires in COVID-19. Study-level information: Donors in the United States, Italy and Spain gave samples during acute or convalescent COVID-19. T cells, B-cell-depleted T cells, or PBMCs provided the cDNA or gDNA that served as material.

Authors' processing steps: Counts of nucleated cells, estimated from reference gene primer amplification, were obtained. Method: immunoSEQ multiplex PCR; TCRdb's copy keeps in-frame clones and lacks some. The DNA gave D and trimming, while V, J and clone size come from that table. The table lists about 190,000 clones, 75% to 90% of them singletons. The ends were cut back, 7 bases at V and 6 bases at J, with 14 bases in the middle. The CDR3 runs 13 residues. The clonotype comes from a man in his 60s with acute or convalescent COVID-19. Sequenced sample: peripheral blood. This sequence joins TRBV12-3 or TRBV12-4 and TRBJ2-3; possible D gene TRBD1, 5 bases. DNA of the CDR3: TGTGCCAGCAACGACAGCCCCTCTGATACGCAGTATTTT. Translated, it gives CASNDSPSDTQYF.